This passage covers 25 T cell receptor beta chains from one sample sequenced in a study of T cells in Graves' hyperthyroidism and ophthalmopathy. RNA transcripts served as the template for amplifying TCR beta CDR3 regions. A first-round RT-PCR of the TCR CDR3 used the HTBI primer set. TCRdb analysed the multiplex PCR reads with MiXCR anew, one entry per CDR3 protein. The sample yields about 400,000 distinct CDR3 sequences, approximately 14% seen once. The sample comprised blood. The receptors were sampled from a man aged 18 to 29 with Graves' ophthalmopathy.

This clonotype was detected many times. The chain employs TRBV5-1 and TRBJ2-1; the D gene could be TRBD1 or TRBD2 (5 bases each). V was pared by 0 bases and J by 5 bases, with 12 bases between. Germline V CDR1 and CDR2: SGHRS, YFSETQ. The CDR3 is made up of 15 amino acids. The CDR3 loop is CASSLGGTGNNEQFF. Written as DNA, the CDR3 is TGCGCCAGCAGCTTGGGAGGGACGGGGAACAATGAGCAGTTCTTC.

The V call is TRBV11-3, the J call TRBJ2-2, with D perhaps given as TRBD1 or TRBD2 (5 bases each). The CDR3 length is 15 residues. The V end lost 2 bases, the J end lost 3 bases, and 10 bases lay between the germline ends. Germline CDR1 is SGHNT and CDR2 is YENEEA. As DNA, the CDR3 is TGTGCCAGCAGCTTATGGTTGGGGGACACCGGGGAGCTGTTTTTT. Translating gives CASSLWLGDTGELFF.

The table lists this clonotype with a few counts. V and J are TRBV7-9 and TRBJ2-2, with no clear D. Trimming removed 5 bases at V and 2 bases at J, with 9 bases between. Germline V CDR1 and CDR2: SEHNR, FQNEAQ (reference sequence). There are 14 residues in the CDR3. The CDR3 DNA is TGTGCCAGCAGCCCCTGGTCCAACACCGGGGAGCTGTTTTTT. Translated, it gives CASSPWSNTGELFF. Using reference TRBV7-9 and TRBJ2-2 for the parts outside the CDR3, the full variable domain is DTGVSQNPRHKITKRGQNVTFRCDPISEHNRLYWYRQTLGQGPEFLTYFQNEAQLEKSRLLSDRFSAERPKGSFSTLEIQRTEQGDSAMYLCASSPWSNTGELFFGEGSRLTVL.

This clonotype was seen ten or more times. The chain joins TRBV6-1 to TRBJ1-2, with 7 bases identical to TRBD1. There are 15 residues in the CDR3. Trimming removed 6 bases from V and 2 bases from J; junction bases left unmatched: 9. The germline CDR1 and CDR2 sequences are MNHNS and SASEGT. CDR3 sequence reads: CASRDLGQQNYGYTF. The CDR3 DNA reads as TGTGCCAGCAGAGACTTGGGACAGCAAAACTATGGCTACACCTTC.

The sample holds one count of this clonotype. The chain is built from TRBV2 and TRBJ1-6; 8 nucleotides line up with TRBD1. The CDR3 has 14 amino acids. Germline V gene sequence: CDR1 SNHLY, CDR2 FYNNEI. V dropped 4 bases and J dropped 10; count of bases not matched to a gene: 6. The DNA of the CDR3 is TGTGCCAGCAGTGCTGGACAGGGTGGGTCACCCCTCCACTTT. It codes for CASSAGQGGSPLHF.

This clonotype was found a few times. DNA for the CDR3: TGTGCCAGCAGCTGGACAGGGGTGGCAGATACGCAGTATTTT. It translates to CASSWTGVADTQYF. This chain connects TRBV5-5 to TRBJ2-3; 9 nucleotides agree with TRBD1. Germline CDR1 reads SGHKS; CDR2 reads YYEKEE (reference sequence). J gave up 4 bases and V 3 bases, and 3 bases lay outside the gene matches. CDR3 size: 14 residues. Supplemented by reference TRBV5-5 and TRBJ2-3, the full variable domain reads DAGVTQSPTHLIKTRGQQVTLRCSPISGHKSVSWYQQVLGQGPQFIFQYYEKEERGRGNFPDRFSARQFPNYSSELNVNALLLGDSALYLCASSWTGVADTQYFGPGTRLTVL.

This clonotype occurred once. The J gene is TRBJ2-2, the V gene TRBV6-1, with 7 positions matching TRBD2. The V gene's germline CDR1 is MNHNS and CDR2 SASEGT. The CDR3 totals 16 residues. Trimming cost V 5 bases and J 3 bases; bases outside gene matches: 9. The CDR3 is CASSPPGRGYTGELFF. As DNA, the CDR3 is TGTGCCAGCAGTCCGCCGGGGCGGGGGTACACCGGGGAGCTGTTTTTT.

This clonotype came up many times. This sequence joins TRBV6-1 and TRBJ2-7; 8 nucleotides match TRBD2. V shed 5 bases, J shed 5 bases, and the junction held 5 bases outside the gene matches. CDR1 MNHNS and CDR2 SASEGT come from the germline V gene. CDR3 length equals 13 residues. CDR3 sequence (DNA): TGTGCCAGCAGTCCCCCCGGGGGGGACGAGCAGTACTTC. Translating gives CASSPPGGDEQYF.

This clonotype was counted ten times or more. The chain joins TRBV20-1 to TRBJ2-1, with 8 bases aligning to TRBD1. The V and J ends lost 3 bases and 3 bases, in that order; junction bases with no gene match: 7. CDR1 DFQATT and CDR2 SNEGSKA come from the germline V gene (reference sequence). The CDR3 is 15 amino acids. CDR3 loop: CSASRTGNDYNEQFF. DNA for the CDR3: TGCAGTGCTAGCCGGACAGGGAATGACTACAATGAGCAGTTCTTC.

This clonotype is a singleton in its sample. The chain employs TRBV20-1 and TRBJ2-1; 7 nucleotides line up with TRBD1. The CDR3 covers 14 residues. The junction had 4 bases not matched to a gene; V was cut back by 5 bases and J by 0 bases. Looked up from germline, CDR1 is DFQATT and CDR2 is SNEGSKA (reference sequence). This CDR3 is CSAPGQSSYNEQFF. The DNA of the CDR3 is TGCAGTGCTCCGGGACAGAGCTCCTACAATGAGCAGTTCTTC.

This clonotype was found many times. Compared with germline, one end of the junction differs, possibly owing to a read error. The CDR3 DNA is TGTGCCAGCAGTTTGGGGGGTTTTAACAGTGAAGCTTTCTTT. It encodes CASSLGGFNSEAFF. The rearrangement links TRBV12-3 or TRBV12-4 to TRBJ1-1, with a weak D call TRBD1 (5 bases). The CDR3 length is 14 residues.

The chain employs TRBV24-1 and TRBJ1-1; D gene uncertain. The V gene's germline CDR1 is KGHDR and CDR2 SFDVKD. This CDR3 has 13 residues. The V gene lost 9 bases and the J gene lost 5 bases, with 15 bases spanning the gap. The CDR3 region has the DNA TGTGCCACCGCCAGAGACTCCGGTACTGAAGCTTTCTTT. This translates into CATARDSGTEAFF.

This clonotype has at least ten counts. The chain employs TRBV4-1 and TRBJ1-2; D unclear. The CDR3 length is 13 residues. The germline CDR1 and CDR2 sequences are MGHRA and YSYEKL. Trimming cost V 0 bases and J 7 bases, with 9 bases left between them. CDR3 loop: CASSQETFGGYTF. As DNA, the CDR3 is TGCGCCAGCAGCCAAGAAACGTTCGGTGGCTACACCTTC.

Many counts were recorded for this clonotype. The V call is TRBV18, the J call TRBJ1-2, with 10 bases identical to TRBD1. The CDR3 runs to 13 residues. From germline, CDR1 is KGHSH and CDR2 LQKENI. V was clipped by 8 bases and J by 6 bases; unmatched bases: 6. The CDR3 region has the DNA TGTGCCAGCATAACCGGGACAGGGGATGGCTACACCTTC. Encoded protein: CASITGTGDGYTF.

The J gene is TRBJ2-3, the V gene TRBV20-1, with 12 bases fitting TRBD2. Germline V CDR1 and CDR2: DFQATT, SNEGSKA (reference sequence). J was trimmed by 5 bases and V by 4 bases; bases with no gene match: 4. This CDR3 comprises 14 residues. The CDR3, as DNA: TGCAGTGCTATGCTAGCGGGGGGGCTAGATACGCAGTATTTT. Amino acid sequence: CSAMLAGGLDTQYF.

The chain employs TRBV5-4 and TRBJ2-7; the match to TRBD1 covers 7 bases. There are 16 residues in the CDR3. V lost 4 bases, J lost 4 bases, and 14 bases stayed unmatched. Germline V gives CDR1 SGHNT, CDR2 YYREEE (reference sequence). CDR3 DNA sequence: TGTGCCAGCAGCACATACCAGGGACAGATTCTATACGAGCAGTACTTC. Translating gives CASSTYQGQILYEQYF.

This clonotype came up many times. The chain uses TRBV7-3 and TRBJ2-1; no firm D call. Germline-derived CDR1 and CDR2 are SGHTA and FQGTGA. CDR3 length: 12 amino acids. Trimming pared 4 bases from V and 9 bases from J, leaving 10 bases between. CDR3 loop: CASSSDWGEQFF. The CDR3 DNA follows: TGTGCCAGCAGCTCCGATTGGGGTGAGCAGTTCTTC.

This clonotype was detected ten times or more. The chain recombines TRBV11-2 with TRBJ2-5, with a possible D match to TRBD2 (5 bases). The germline V and J ends were trimmed by 5 bases and 2 bases, with 12 bases remaining between them. The CDR3 is made up of 14 amino acids. Germline CDR1 SGHAT, CDR2 FQNNGV. Here the CDR3 DNA reads TGTGCCAGCAGCCGCCCCAGCGGACAAGAGACCCAGTACTTC. Translation gives CASSRPSGQETQYF.

This clonotype occurred many times. CDR3 DNA: TGTGCCAGCAGCGTCGGACTAGCGGGAGATAAGCAGTACTTC. This encodes CASSVGLAGDKQYF. The chain recombines TRBV9 with TRBJ2-7, with TRBD2 matching over 13 bases. The CDR3 is made up of 14 amino acids. CDR1 and CDR2 (germline): SGDLS, YYNGEE. Unmatched junction bases numbered 4, after V lost 2 bases and J lost 8 bases. The whole variable domain, remainder taken from reference TRBV9 and TRBJ2-7, is DSGVTQTPKHLITATGQRVTLRCSPRSGDLSVYWYQQSLDQGLQFLIQYYNGEERAKGNILERFSAQQFPDLHSELNLSSLELGDSALYFCASSVGLAGDKQYFGPGTRLTVT.

This clonotype was seen repeatedly, ten times or more. The chain has TRBV3-1 and TRBJ1-1; 7 bases fit TRBD1. V dropped 3 bases and J dropped 1; count of bases not matched to a gene: 5. The CDR3 runs 15 residues. Looked up from germline, CDR1 is LGHDT and CDR2 is YNNKEL (reference sequence). The CDR3 protein is CASSQMGQTNTEAFF. DNA for the CDR3: TGTGCCAGCAGCCAGATGGGACAGACGAACACTGAAGCTTTCTTT.

This clonotype came up many times. The J gene is TRBJ2-1, the V gene TRBV20-1, with a possible D match to TRBD2 (5 bases). This CDR3 is built from 13 residues. The V end lost 4 bases, the J end lost 4 bases, and 11 bases lay between the germline ends. Germline CDR1 DFQATT, CDR2 SNEGSKA (reference sequence). CDR3 in DNA: TGCAGTGCTACAATCTCGGGGTACAATGAGCAGTTCTTC. It translates to CSATISGYNEQFF.

The V and J genes are TRBV12-3 or TRBV12-4 and TRBJ2-5; 8 bases align to TRBD2. V shed 3 bases and J 5 bases; nucleotides not matched to a gene: 8. The CDR3 consists of 15 residues. DNA for the CDR3: TGTGCCAGCAGTTTTATGGGACTAGGCCAGGAGACCCAGTACTTC. Translation gives CASSFMGLGQETQYF.

This clonotype was counted ten times or more. V usage is TRBV24-1 and J usage is TRBJ2-5; D uncertain. Trimming cost V 3 bases and J 2 bases, with 6 bases left between them. The germline V gene encodes CDR1 KGHDR and CDR2 SFDVKD. This CDR3 region has 13 residues. CDR3 DNA: TGTGCCACCAGTGATGGAGCACAAGAGACCCAGTACTTC. Translated: CATSDGAQETQYF.

This clonotype occurred a few times. The V gene is TRBV30, the J gene TRBJ1-5, with D unclear. CDR1 and CDR2 (germline): GTSNPN, SVGIG (reference sequence). Trimming stripped 4 bases from V and 3 bases from J, with 19 bases between. CDR3 length: 16 residues. The CDR3 sequence: CAWNRRTADPNQPQHF. The DNA of the CDR3 is TGTGCCTGGAATCGGCGGACGGCGGACCCCAATCAGCCCCAGCATTTT.

The chain carries TRBV10-3 and TRBJ1-2, with D unclear. V gave up 0 bases and J gave up 0 bases, with 11 bases separating them. Germline V gene data show CDR1 as ENHRY and CDR2 as SYGVKD. The CDR3 runs 16 residues. The CDR3 nucleotides are TGTGCCATCAGTGAGTCCCAGGTTGTTTCTAACTATGGCTACACCTTC. This sequence encodes CAISESQVVSNYGYTF.